These 2 T cell receptor beta chains were all obtained from the same sample, sequenced in a study of T cell responses to AZD1222 COVID-19 vaccine listed by TCRdb under 2021. The time point tag for this specimen amounts to: baseline before first vaccination. Libraries came from the immunoSEQ multiplex PCR assay. The table comes from immuneACCESS by way of TCRdb, which keeps in-frame sequences with V and J called. Part of the clones is missing from these tables; in studies checked, under half for an unresolved V gene and the rest for unknown reasons. The sample includes 130,000 to 150,000 clones, with 90% observed a single time. The top ten clonotypes cover more than 3% of the sample. Sequencing was performed on peripheral blood, taken on day 0 of AZD1222 vaccination. Every receptor here comes from an adult in good health.

This chain joins TRBV12-3 or TRBV12-4 and TRBJ2-1, with 8 bases identical to TRBD2. The CDR3 totals 13 residues. V dropped 11 bases and J dropped 3; count of bases not matched to a gene: 6. CDR3 in DNA: TGTGCCGGGAGCGGGAGTAACTACAATGAGCAGTTCTTC. Translation: CAGSGSNYNEQFF.

This chain uses TRBV19 with TRBJ1-5, with D unresolved. This CDR3 has 15 amino acids. Looked up from germline, CDR1 is LNHDA and CDR2 is SQIVND (reference sequence). The V and J ends lost 3 bases and 0 bases respectively, with 9 bases between them. Written as DNA, the CDR3 is TGTGCCAGTAGTATCTCGGTTAATAGCAATCAGCCCCAGCATTTT. Encoded protein: CASSISVNSNQPQHF.